Below are 3 T cell receptor beta chains sequenced from a single sample in a study of blood T cells in healthy people across ages. Combining a sample-barcoded 5' primer with a J-beta primer mix, a second PCR ran for roughly 7 to 11 cycles. Each CDR3 protein gets one entry after TCRdb re-called the 5' RACE reads with MiXCR. The sample contains about 680,000 distinct CDR3 sequences, roughly 50% of which appear only once. The sequenced sample was blood. These receptors all come from a woman aged 60-75 years in good health.

V gene TRBV7-9 combines with J gene TRBJ2-3; D might be TRBD2 (6 bases). Trimming removed 4 bases from V and 4 bases from J, with 12 bases in between. Per the germline V gene, CDR1 is SEHNR and CDR2 is FQNEAQ (reference sequence). The CDR3 totals 14 residues. CDR3 DNA: TGTGCCAGCAGCTCTAGCGTATCCGCAGATACGCAGTATTTT. Protein sequence: CASSSSVSADTQYF.

V gene TRBV7-2 combines with J gene TRBJ1-4; D not certain. Germline V CDR1 and CDR2: SGHTA, FQGNSA. The ends were cut back, 3 bases at V and 4 bases at J, with 9 bases in the middle. This CDR3 has 14 residues. CDR3 sequence (DNA): TGTGCCAGCAGCTTGTCCACAGTTAATGAAAAACTGTTTTTT. It encodes CASSLSTVNEKLFF.

The chain is built from TRBV7-9 and TRBJ2-1; D is undetermined. CDR3 length: 18 residues. The V end was cut by 5 bases, the J end by 0 bases, with 20 bases between. Germline lookup yields CDR1 SEHNR and CDR2 FQNEAQ (reference sequence). DNA of the CDR3: TGTGCCAGCAGCCCCTTTGGCCCCAGAGATGGCTCCTACAATGAGCAGTTCTTC. Encoded protein: CASSPFGPRDGSYNEQFF.